The 8 T cell receptor beta chains below were found in one sample sequenced in a study of blood T cell repertoires in COVID-19 (dated by TCRdb to 2020 to 2021). Libraries were built with the immunoSEQ multiplex PCR assay. Drawn from immuneACCESS, this table holds only the in-frame rearrangements with V and J called that TCRdb kept. Clones are partly lost; checked studies trace under half to an unresolved V gene and leave the rest unexplained. The sample has 250,000 to 400,000 clones on record, about nine tenths of them singletons. Of the sample, 1% falls within the top ten clones. Source material: peripheral blood. The receptors were gathered from a man aged 50-59 years with active or convalescent COVID-19.

The CDR3 DNA is TGTGCCAGCAGGGGACAGGGACAAGAGACCCAGTACTTC. Translating gives CASRGQGQETQYF. This chain uses TRBV2 with TRBJ2-5; 9 positions match TRBD1. V gave up 6 bases and J gave up 2 bases; unmatched junction bases: 1. This CDR3 is 13 amino acids long. The germline V gene has CDR1 SNHLY and CDR2 FYNNEI.

The chain carries TRBV7-6 and TRBJ1-2, with a tentative D call TRBD1 (6 bases). CDR3 length equals 18 residues. Trimming took 4 bases from V and 2 from J, leaving 23 bases between them. The germline V gene encodes CDR1 SGHVS and CDR2 FNYEAQ. The CDR3 region has the DNA TGTGCCAGCAGCTCCCAACCGGGACAAGCCATTTCGAACTATGGCTACACCTTC. This gives the protein CASSSQPGQAISNYGYTF.

Points on this clone: Other nucleotide sequences from this sample produce the same CDR3. The V call is TRBV30, the J call TRBJ2-7; TRBD1 agrees at 8 bases. The CDR3 runs to 16 residues. Trimming cost V 1 base and J 2 bases; bases outside gene matches: 10. CDR1 GTSNPN and CDR2 SVGIG come from the germline V gene (reference sequence). The CDR3 DNA sequence: TGTGCCTGGAGTGCACGGAAAGGGACAGGAGCCTACGAGCAGTACTTC. This gives the protein CAWSARKGTGAYEQYF.

The chain joins TRBV29-1 to TRBJ2-3; D remains ambiguous. Germline loops: CDR1 SQVTM, CDR2 ANQGSEA. The CDR3 spans 11 residues. V was shortened by 6 bases and J by 2 bases, with 6 bases between the two germline ends. The CDR3 DNA reads TGCAGCGTGCGGATCACAGATACGCAGTATTTT. This sequence encodes CSVRITDTQYF.

With respect to this clone: A junction end diverges from the germline sequence, so it may reflect a read error. The V call is TRBV12-3 or TRBV12-4, the J call TRBJ1-1; D uncertain. The length of the CDR3 is 13 residues. CDR3 sequence: CGSSSGWATEAFF. The CDR3 nucleotides are TGCGGCTCATCCTCGGGATGGGCCACTGAAGCTTTCTTT.

The chain uses TRBV30 and TRBJ1-5; D remains ambiguous. The CDR3 runs to 13 residues. CDR1 and CDR2 (germline): GTSNPN, SVGIG (reference sequence). V was cut by 1 base and J by 5 bases, with 9 bases left in between. CDR3 sequence: CAWSAHGDQPQHF. CDR3 in DNA: TGTGCCTGGAGTGCGCACGGAGATCAGCCCCAGCATTTT.

This chain links TRBV27 with TRBJ2-5; 11 positions agree with TRBD2. With V trimmed by 5 bases and J by 5 bases, 10 bases remained unmatched. The CDR3 has 16 residues. Per germline, CDR1 MNHEY and CDR2 SMNVEV (reference sequence). The CDR3, as DNA: TGTGCCAGCAGTCCCGGGGTAGCGGGGGGGCTTGAGACCCAGTACTTC. Amino acid sequence: CASSPGVAGGLETQYF.

The CDR3 here is CASSRMGAWGDTQYF. CDR3 DNA: TGTGCCAGCAGTCGCATGGGGGCTTGGGGAGATACGCAGTATTTT. The rearrangement joins TRBV11-2 to TRBJ2-3, with a weak D call TRBD1 (6 bases). Germline lookup yields CDR1 SGHAT and CDR2 FQNNGV. V lost 6 bases, J lost 5 bases, and 18 bases lay in between. This CDR3 spans 15 amino acids.